This record concerns one T cell receptor beta chain sequence. Treatment meaning: some 20 received Ad26.COV2.S at low or high dose, single or two shots; 5 received placebo; per-sample allocation not given. Specimen acquisition occurred on day 63 following the initial vaccine or placebo injection. The sample is drawn from a study of Ad26.COV2.S vaccination and SARS-CoV-2 variants. Losses at the gene ends were 4 bases for V and 4 bases for J; bases not matched to a gene: 8. The CDR3 sequence is 15 residues long. Germline-derived CDR1 and CDR2 are SQVTM and ANQGSEA. Assay used: immunoSEQ multiplex PCR; TCRdb lists only in-frame clones, some missing. This table has approximately 480,000 clones, roughly 89% appearing once.

Specimen: peripheral blood, collected in a trial of Ad26.COV2.S vaccine versus placebo. The chain links TRBV29-1 to TRBJ2-5, with 11 bases identical to TRBD2. This clonotype was obtained from a person aged 18-65 years who received the Ad26.COV2.S COVID-19 vaccine or a placebo. CDR3 region: CSVALAGGGGETQYF. The CDR3, as DNA: TGCAGCGTTGCCCTAGCGGGAGGAGGCGGAGAGACCCAGTACTTC.